This paragraph covers one TCR beta chain sequence. Its matching antigen is unknown. The source of the sample is a study of T cells expressing NK-cell markers. As the method of synthesis, 5'RACE template switching with UMIs yielded TCR beta cDNA. TCRdb re-called the 5' RACE reads, yielding one record per CDR3 amino acid sequence without DNA. Recorded for this sample: about 190,000 distinct CDR3 sequences. This CDR3 has 17 amino acids. CDR1 is SEHNR, CDR2 FQNEAQ, per germline (reference sequence). The study, taken as a whole, reports: Questions lingered over whether expanded NKG2C+ T cell clones were HCMV-specific.

The clonotype was recovered from a man aged 18-75 years in good health. The source material was blood T cells: a sorted CD56 or NKG2C T cell subset, CD4+ or CD8+ T cells, or bulk PBMC T cells (not recorded which). The rearrangement uses TRBV7-9 and TRBJ2-5. The CDR3 protein is CASSFIRVMVGQETQYF.